These 21 T cell receptor beta chains share one sample of origin, sequenced in a study of blood T cell repertoires in COVID-19. Measured with immunoSEQ multiplex PCR; TCRdb has only the in-frame clones, and not every one. The table shows approximately 290,000 clones, with approximately 85% occurring only once. The specimen sequenced was peripheral blood. Source of these receptors: a human donor with COVID-19, enrolled during active disease. The donor label of this sample is uncertain.

The chain carries TRBV15 and TRBJ2-7; D possibly corresponds to TRBD2 (6 bases). Deletions cut 1 base from V and 6 bases from J, with 16 bases between. The CDR3 totals 15 residues. Germline-derived CDR1 and CDR2 are LNHNV and YYDKDF (reference sequence). CDR3 DNA: TGTGCCACCAGCAGAGGGGGGTTCGGGGGATTCGAGCAGTACTTC. Translation gives CATSRGGFGGFEQYF.

The genes are TRBV5-1 and TRBJ2-5; 9 bases line up with TRBD1. Germline V lookup: CDR1 SGHRS, CDR2 YFSETQ. CDR3 length equals 15 residues. The trim removed 0 bases at V and 2 bases at J, leaving 2 bases unmatched. CDR3 coding DNA: TGCGCCAGCAGCTTGGAGGGACAGGGTCAAGAGACCCAGTACTTC. Amino acids: CASSLEGQGQETQYF.

The chain has TRBV9 and TRBJ2-2; 7 bases align to TRBD2. Germline V CDR1 and CDR2: SGDLS, YYNGEE. V lost 1 base, J lost 0 bases, and 0 bases stayed unmatched. The CDR3 runs to 15 residues. The CDR3 here is CASSVRGANTGELFF. CDR3 coding DNA: TGTGCCAGCAGCGTACGGGGGGCGAACACCGGGGAGCTGTTTTTT.

This clone was seen only a few times. J is TRBJ1-6 and V is TRBV9; possibly TRBD1 for D (6 bases). Germline-derived CDR1 and CDR2 are SGDLS and YYNGEE. The ends were cut back, 4 bases at V and 9 bases at J, with 17 bases in the middle. This CDR3 has 15 amino acids. DNA of the CDR3: TGTGCCAGCAGCTTAGTAGACAGGTTTGGTTCACCCCTCCACTTT. Residues: CASSLVDRFGSPLHF.

This rearrangement joins TRBV19 to TRBJ2-7, with 8 bases matching TRBD2. V trimming: 3 bases; J trimming: 2 bases; junction bases outside the gene matches: 3. Germline V gives CDR1 LNHDA, CDR2 SQIVND (reference sequence). The CDR3 runs 14 residues. The CDR3 sequence: CASSIGTRTYEQYF. CDR3 coding DNA: TGTGCCAGTAGTATTGGGACTAGAACCTACGAGCAGTACTTC.

The chain carries TRBV15 and TRBJ2-7; 7 bases line up with TRBD1. Per germline, CDR1 LNHNV and CDR2 YYDKDF (reference sequence). V trimming: 0 bases; J trimming: 5 bases; junction bases outside the gene matches: 4. There are 14 residues in the CDR3. CDR3: CATSRDRTGNEQYF. CDR3 bases: TGTGCCACCAGCAGAGACCGGACAGGCAACGAGCAGTACTTC.

This clone was seen only once. The rearrangement joins TRBV11-3 to TRBJ2-1, with no clear D. Germline V gene sequence: CDR1 SGHNT, CDR2 YENEEA. V was cut by 0 bases and J by 2 bases, with 5 bases left in between. This CDR3 region has 14 residues. The CDR3 loop is CASSLDSTYNEQFF. For the CDR3, the DNA is TGTGCCAGCAGCTTAGATTCCACCTACAATGAGCAGTTCTTC. The full variable domain, rest sourced from reference TRBV11-3 and TRBJ2-1, is EAGVVQSPRYKIIEKKQPVAFWCNPISGHNTLYWYLQNLGQGPELLIRYENEEAVDDSQLPKDRFSAERLKGVDSTLKIQPAELGDSAVYLCASSLDSTYNEQFFGPGTRLTVL.

The gene calls are TRBV9 and TRBJ2-2; D ambiguous. This CDR3 is 14 amino acids long. Germline values: CDR1 SGDLS, CDR2 YYNGEE. Trimming pared 7 bases from V and 0 bases from J, leaving 10 bases between. CDR3 nucleotides: TGTGCCAGCGACAAAACCGCGAACACCGGGGAGCTGTTTTTT. This sequence encodes CASDKTANTGELFF.

The rearrangement links TRBV10-2 to TRBJ2-7, with TRBD1 identical over 9 bases. The CDR3 totals 17 residues. V was pared by 0 bases and J by 1 base, with 7 bases of the junction left unmatched. Germline V CDR1 and CDR2: WSHSY, SAAADI. This CDR3 is CASSESGIGTGSYEQYF. The CDR3 DNA follows: TGCGCCAGCAGTGAGTCGGGAATTGGGACAGGGTCCTACGAGCAGTACTTC.

The chain uses TRBV30 and TRBJ1-1, with D unclear. Germline assignment: CDR1 GTSNPN and CDR2 SVGIG (reference sequence). V was pared by 2 bases and J by 7 bases, with 11 bases between. The CDR3 consists of 12 residues. The CDR3 sequence: CAWSLNRYEAFF. In DNA, the CDR3 is TGTGCCTGGAGTCTTAACCGGTATGAAGCTTTCTTT.

This chain joins TRBV10-3 and TRBJ2-7; unclear D gene. Germline V lookup: CDR1 ENHRY, CDR2 SYGVKD. Trimming left V 3 bases short and J 5 bases short, with 14 bases between. The CDR3 sequence is 14 residues long. The CDR3 region has the DNA TGTGCCATCAGTGACAGCATAGCCCGCCACGAGCAGTACTTC. It translates to CAISDSIARHEQYF.

The chain is built from TRBV15 and TRBJ1-1; D unresolved. The CDR3 has 14 amino acids. With 5 bases removed from V and 1 base from J, the gap between germline ends came to 11 bases. The V gene's germline CDR1 is LNHNV and CDR2 YYDKDF (reference sequence). The CDR3 DNA follows: TGTGCCACCAGCCGCCCGGACTGGAACACTGAAGCTTTCTTT. It encodes CATSRPDWNTEAFF.

This chain uses TRBV24-1 with TRBJ2-7, with D possibly matching TRBD2 (6 bases). The V end lost 4 bases, the J end lost 6 bases, and 21 bases lay between the germline ends. The CDR3 loop spans 16 amino acids. The germline CDR1 and CDR2 sequences are KGHDR and SFDVKD. CDR3 DNA sequence: TGTGCCACCAGTGAGAGGCGGGAAGGTGGCGGATTCGAGCAGTACTTC. Amino acid sequence: CATSERREGGGFEQYF.

This clone was recorded only once. The chain combines TRBV27 with TRBJ2-3; a possible D gene is TRBD2 (6 bases). V lost 4 bases and J lost 6, with 14 bases in between. There are 14 residues in the CDR3. Germline V lookup: CDR1 MNHEY, CDR2 SMNVEV (reference sequence). The CDR3 is CASSSGGPVDTQYF. The CDR3 bases are TGTGCCAGCAGTTCTGGAGGGCCCGTCGATACGCAGTATTTT.

This clone was observed at least ten times. This sample includes further DNA sequences coding for the same CDR3. The V gene is TRBV18, the J gene TRBJ1-1; TRBD1 is a possible D gene (5 bases). Deletions cut 2 bases from V and 6 bases from J, with 7 bases between. The CDR3 sequence is 12 residues long. Germline values: CDR1 KGHSH, CDR2 LQKENI. CDR3 nucleotides: TGTGCCAGCTCACCAGGGGCGGCTGAAGCTTTCTTT. It encodes CASSPGAAEAFF.

The V gene is TRBV5-1, the J gene TRBJ2-7, with D perhaps matching TRBD1 (6 bases). Germline V gene lookup returns CDR1 SGHRS and CDR2 YFSETQ. The V end lost 4 bases, the J end lost 5 bases, and 22 bases lay between the germline ends. The CDR3 covers 16 residues. This chain's CDR3 is CASSVLLQGDGNEQYF. In DNA form, the CDR3 reads TGCGCCAGCAGCGTCTTATTACAGGGCGATGGTAACGAGCAGTACTTC.

The chain employs TRBV6-6 and TRBJ1-2; D is perhaps TRBD1 (5 bases). This CDR3 has 14 residues. Trimming pared 6 bases from V and 2 bases from J, leaving 13 bases between. The germline CDR1 and CDR2 sequences are MNHNY and SVGAGI (reference sequence). Here the CDR3 DNA reads TGTGCCAGCAGCACCGGGACTGGAAACTATGGCTACACCTTC. Translation: CASSTGTGNYGYTF.

The chain combines TRBV5-1 with TRBJ2-5; D ambiguous. The germline gives CDR1 SGHRS, CDR2 YFSETQ. The V end lost 0 bases, the J end lost 5 bases, and 8 bases lay between the germline ends. The CDR3 covers 13 residues. The CDR3 DNA sequence: TGCGCCAGCAGCTTGGTATCCCAGGAGACCCAGTACTTC. Protein: CASSLVSQETQYF.

The gene calls are TRBV3-1 (or the pseudogene TRBV3-2) and TRBJ1-6, with 8 bases that match TRBD1. The CDR3 runs 16 residues. The junction had 8 bases not matched to a gene; V was cut back by 3 bases and J by 7 bases. The germline V gene has CDR1 LGHDT and CDR2 YNNKEL (reference sequence). CDR3 protein: CASSHAGQGQNSPLHF. CDR3 sequence (DNA): TGTGCCAGCAGCCACGCCGGACAGGGACAAAATTCACCCCTCCACTTT.

V gene TRBV28 combines with J gene TRBJ1-1, with D tentatively TRBD1 (5 bases). V dropped 7 bases and J dropped 7 bases, with 13 bases sitting between them. CDR3 length: 12 amino acids. Per the germline V gene, CDR1 is MDHEN and CDR2 is SYDVKM. CDR3 in DNA: TGTGCCAGCAAACTGAGGGGACTTGAAGCTTTCTTT. Protein: CASKLRGLEAFF.

This clone has only one observation. The rearrangement joins TRBV19 to TRBJ1-5; 7 nucleotides line up with TRBD1. The CDR3 totals 14 residues. Per the germline V gene, CDR1 is LNHDA and CDR2 is SQIVND (reference sequence). With V trimmed by 5 bases and J by 5 bases, 6 bases remained unmatched. The CDR3 sequence: CASSVLTGYQPQHF. In DNA form, the CDR3 reads TGTGCCAGTAGTGTTTTGACAGGGTATCAGCCCCAGCATTTT.